The 12 T cell receptor beta chains below come from one sample, sequenced in a study of T-cell memory formation after mild COVID-19 (dated by TCRdb to the early 2020s). Receptor amplification or capture employed 5' RACE. Instrument used: Illumina NovaSeq 6000. Clones were called with MiXCR by TCRdb after fastp trimmed the public reads at Q25, and only in-frame beta chains were retained. Each entry merges the rows of one CDR3 protein and shows their most common DNA and genes. In all, the sample holds about 560,000 distinct CDR3 sequences, and roughly 18% of those were seen once. Together, the top ten hold around 12% of the sample. Sequenced material: PBMCs or a T cell subset sorted from them (not recorded which). Receptors were obtained from an adult woman who had mild COVID-19 (a few samples of this study predate the infection). The sample titles of this study are shuffled in the database, so cell type and time point are left out; the donor was told from shared clones.

This clonotype was observed many times. The V call is TRBV19, the J call TRBJ2-1, with a weak D call TRBD2 (6 bases). Germline V gene data show CDR1 as LNHDA and CDR2 as SQIVND (reference sequence). V lost 5 bases, J lost 3 bases, and 17 bases lay in between. The CDR3 totals 16 residues. DNA of the CDR3: TGTGCCAGTAGTCCCCCGGGGAGGCACATCTACAATGAGCAGTTCTTC. Protein product: CASSPPGRHIYNEQFF.

This clonotype appeared a few times. This chain joins TRBV4-2 and TRBJ2-1; 10 bases are a match to TRBD2. The CDR3 has 17 amino acids. V was pared by 7 bases and J by 3 bases, with 12 bases of the junction left unmatched. The germline V gene encodes CDR1 LGHNA and CDR2 YNFKEQ. CDR3 region: CASTPSPKRGGYNEQFF. CDR3 nucleotides: TGTGCCAGCACCCCAAGCCCCAAGCGGGGGGGCTACAATGAGCAGTTCTTC.

This chain links TRBV18 with TRBJ1-2; no definite D call. Per germline, CDR1 KGHSH and CDR2 LQKENI. The CDR3 length is 16 residues. V dropped 2 bases and J dropped 5 bases, with 18 bases sitting between them. In nucleotides, the CDR3 is TGTGCCAGCTCACCAGTGAGTTTCCCCCAGGAGTATGGCTACACCTTC. Translating it yields CASSPVSFPQEYGYTF.

This clonotype showed up just a few times. The gene calls are TRBV9 and TRBJ2-3; 8 nucleotides agree with TRBD2. After removal of 4 bases from V and 4 bases from J, the junction contained 8 bases not matched to a gene. This CDR3 has 15 residues. Per germline, CDR1 SGDLS and CDR2 YYNGEE. The chain's CDR3 is CASSPSGSTADTQYF. The CDR3 nucleotides read TGTGCCAGCAGCCCGAGCGGGAGCACTGCAGATACGCAGTATTTT.

The chain couples TRBV27 to TRBJ2-2; 10 bases line up with TRBD1. J lost 4 bases, V lost 4 bases, and 9 bases had no gene match. The CDR3 loop spans 17 amino acids. Germline V gene data show CDR1 as MNHEY and CDR2 as SMNVEV (reference sequence). DNA of the CDR3: TGTGCCAGCAGTTGGACAGGGGGTTCCGTTCTCACCGGGGAGCTGTTTTTT. Its protein product is CASSWTGGSVLTGELFF.

This clonotype has a handful of counts. V gene TRBV7-8 combines with J gene TRBJ1-6; TRBD1 is a possible D gene (6 bases). The V gene lost 5 bases and the J gene lost 10 bases, with 15 bases spanning the gap. The CDR3 consists of 14 residues. Looked up from germline, CDR1 is SGHVS and CDR2 is FQNEAQ. This chain's CDR3 is CASSPQGFGSPLHF. In nucleotides, the CDR3 is TGTGCCAGCAGCCCACAGGGTTTCGGGTCACCCCTCCACTTT. Variable domain in full (rest from reference TRBV7-8 and TRBJ1-6): GAGVSQSPRYKVAKRGQDVALRCDPISGHVSLFWYQQALGQGPEFLTYFQNEAQLDKSGLPSDRFFAERPEGSVSTLKIQRTQQEDSAVYLCASSPQGFGSPLHFGNGTRLTVT.

This clonotype was detected a few times. Here the CDR3 DNA reads TGTGCCAGCAGTTTATCGGGACAGCTGATTAATAATTCACCCCTCCACTTT. This sequence encodes CASSLSGQLINNSPLHF. The chain combines TRBV12-3 or TRBV12-4 with TRBJ1-6, with 7 nucleotides matching TRBD1. Losses at the gene ends were 2 bases for V and 5 bases for J; bases not matched to a gene: 9. The CDR3 runs 17 residues.

This clonotype was seen only a few times. The J gene is TRBJ2-1, the V gene TRBV7-9; TRBD2 matches 11 bases. This CDR3 contains 13 residues. CDR1 SEHNR and CDR2 FQNEAQ come from the germline V gene (reference sequence). Losses at the gene ends were 3 bases for V and 9 bases for J; bases not matched to a gene: 1. CDR3 nucleotides: TGTGCCAGCAGCTTCACTAGCGGGAGTGAGCAGTTCTTC. As protein: CASSFTSGSEQFF.

This chain links TRBV7-2 with TRBJ2-2, with 9 bases identical to TRBD2. This CDR3 region has 14 residues. Germline trimming cut 5 bases from V and 6 bases from J; bases unmatched to any gene: 4. CDR1 is SGHTA and CDR2 is FQGNSA in the germline V gene. In nucleotides, the CDR3 is TGTGCCAGCAGCCCAGGACTAGCGTCCGGGGAGCTGTTTTTT. Translated, it gives CASSPGLASGELFF.

This clonotype was counted only a few times. V usage is TRBV7-9 and J usage is TRBJ2-1, with 12 bases aligning to TRBD2. V dropped 5 bases and J dropped 1; count of bases not matched to a gene: 6. The CDR3 has 17 residues. Germline V gives CDR1 SEHNR, CDR2 FQNEAQ (reference sequence). The CDR3 DNA sequence: TGTGCCAGCAGCCCGCGACTAGCGGGGGTGTCCTACAATGAGCAGTTCTTC. It yields the protein CASSPRLAGVSYNEQFF.

The sample holds a few counts of this clonotype. The chain employs TRBV7-9 and TRBJ1-4; D uncertain. The V gene's germline CDR1 is SEHNR and CDR2 FQNEAQ (reference sequence). V lost 4 bases and J lost 4, with 10 bases in between. There are 14 residues in the CDR3. The CDR3, as DNA: TGTGCCAGCAGCTCGGCCAGCTATAATGAAAAACTGTTTTTT. This translates into CASSSASYNEKLFF.

This clonotype turned up a few times. The chain carries TRBV12-3 or TRBV12-4 and TRBJ2-7; tentative D call: TRBD1 (6 bases). The CDR3 totals 15 residues. V was pared by 4 bases and J by 5 bases, with 18 bases between. The CDR3: CASSWFGTFSDEQYF. The CDR3 nucleotides are TGTGCCAGCAGTTGGTTTGGGACATTTTCGGACGAGCAGTACTTC.